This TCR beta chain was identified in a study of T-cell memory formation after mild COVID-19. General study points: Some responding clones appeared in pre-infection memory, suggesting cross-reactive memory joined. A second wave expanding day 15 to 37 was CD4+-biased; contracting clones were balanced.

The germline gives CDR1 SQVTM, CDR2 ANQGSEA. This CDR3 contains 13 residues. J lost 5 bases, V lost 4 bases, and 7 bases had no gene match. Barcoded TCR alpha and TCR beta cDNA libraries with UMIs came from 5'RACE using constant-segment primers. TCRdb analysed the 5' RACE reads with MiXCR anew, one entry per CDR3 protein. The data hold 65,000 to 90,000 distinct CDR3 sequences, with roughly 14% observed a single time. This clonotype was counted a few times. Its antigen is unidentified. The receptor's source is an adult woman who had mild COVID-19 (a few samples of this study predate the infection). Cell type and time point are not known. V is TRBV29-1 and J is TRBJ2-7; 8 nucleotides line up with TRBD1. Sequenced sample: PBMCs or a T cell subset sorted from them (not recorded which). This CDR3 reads CSVAGQGGHEQYF. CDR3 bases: TGCAGCGTTGCTGGACAGGGTGGCCACGAGCAGTACTTC.